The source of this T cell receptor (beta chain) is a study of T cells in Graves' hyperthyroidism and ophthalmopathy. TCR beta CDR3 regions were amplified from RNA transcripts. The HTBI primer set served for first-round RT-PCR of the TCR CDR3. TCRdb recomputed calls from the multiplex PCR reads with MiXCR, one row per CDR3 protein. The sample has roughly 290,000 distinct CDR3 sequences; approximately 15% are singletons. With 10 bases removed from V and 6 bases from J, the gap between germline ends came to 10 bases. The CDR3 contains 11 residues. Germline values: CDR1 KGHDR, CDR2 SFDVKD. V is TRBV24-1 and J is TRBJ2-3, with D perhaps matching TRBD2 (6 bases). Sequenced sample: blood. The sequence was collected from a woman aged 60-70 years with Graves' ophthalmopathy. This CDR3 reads CATGEDDTQYF. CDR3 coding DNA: TGTGCCACTGGGGAGGACGATACGCAGTATTTT.